This T cell receptor (beta chain) derives from a study of T cell responses to AZD1222 COVID-19 vaccine. Whole-study findings and limits: In the spike-specific TCR repertoire, nearly half reportedly target unmutated variant regions. There were vaccine-associated CD4 TCRs across spike, dominant at 160-218 and 743-854.

The data were produced by immunoSEQ multiplex PCR, yet TCRdb's version contains in-frame clones alone and is incomplete. This table has 150,000 to 200,000 clones, 75% to 90% appearing once. The trim removed 6 bases at V and 3 bases at J, leaving 8 bases unmatched. Per the germline V gene, CDR1 is MNHEY and CDR2 is SMNVEV (reference sequence). The CDR3 sequence is 15 residues long. In the case of this clone: Its antigen remains unidentified.

Sample: peripheral blood, taken on day 0 of AZD1222 vaccination. This chain joins TRBV27 and TRBJ2-4, with 7 bases lining up with TRBD2. This receptor was taken from an adult in good health. For the CDR3, the DNA is TGTGCCAGCAGCCGATTGGGGGGGAGCAAAAACATTCAGTACTTC. It translates to CASSRLGGSKNIQYF.